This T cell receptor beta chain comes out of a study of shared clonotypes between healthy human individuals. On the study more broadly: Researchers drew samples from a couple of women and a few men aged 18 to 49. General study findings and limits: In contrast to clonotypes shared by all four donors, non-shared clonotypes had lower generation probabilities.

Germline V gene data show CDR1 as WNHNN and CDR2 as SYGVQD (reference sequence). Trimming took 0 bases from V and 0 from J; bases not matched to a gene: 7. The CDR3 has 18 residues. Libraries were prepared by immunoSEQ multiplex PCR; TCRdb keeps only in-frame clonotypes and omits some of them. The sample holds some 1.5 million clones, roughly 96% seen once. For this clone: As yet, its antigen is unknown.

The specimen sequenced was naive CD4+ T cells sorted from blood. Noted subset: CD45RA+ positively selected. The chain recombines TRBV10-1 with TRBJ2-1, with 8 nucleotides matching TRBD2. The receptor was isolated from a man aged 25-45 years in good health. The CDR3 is CASSESIGGASSYNEQFF. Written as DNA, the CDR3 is TGCGCCAGCAGTGAGTCGATCGGGGGGGCCAGCTCCTACAATGAGCAGTTCTTC.